The 18 T cell receptor beta chains below all came from one sample that was sequenced in a study of human T cells and chemical hapten exposure. Time point: pre-sensitization, week 0. Treatment defined: therapeutic diphenylcyclopropenone sensitization with weekly scalp DPC. MiXCR, run by TCRdb on the RACE reads, gives a single entry per CDR3 protein. The table records tens of thousands of distinct CDR3 sequences, approximately 9.9% of them present only once. The sample consisted of whole blood, taken in connection with sensitization to the hapten diphenylcyclopropenone (DPC). These receptors were obtained from a woman aged 45-60 years with alopecia areata. Some clones in this sample may be carry-over from other donors' samples.

In its sample, this clonotype was seen many times. The chain carries TRBV12-3 or TRBV12-4 and TRBJ1-6; a weak D match, TRBD1 (6 bases). Trimming stripped 8 bases from V and 3 bases from J, with 26 bases between. This CDR3 has 19 residues. The CDR3 DNA is TGTGCCAGCCGAGGGGGAGTTTCGACAGCCTCCTTCTATAATTCACCCCTCCACTTT. Its protein is CASRGGVSTASFYNSPLHF.

The V gene is TRBV6-5, the J gene TRBJ1-1; 7 bases line up with TRBD1. V trimming: 6 bases; J trimming: 1 base; junction bases outside the gene matches: 11. Germline V lookup: CDR1 MNHEY, CDR2 SVGAGI. This CDR3 region has 16 residues. CDR3 protein: CASRTKQGLPNTEAFF. CDR3 in DNA: TGTGCCAGCAGAACCAAACAGGGGCTTCCGAACACTGAAGCTTTCTTT.

At least ten counts were recorded for this clonotype. The genes are TRBV12-3 or TRBV12-4 and TRBJ1-2; a possible D gene is TRBD1 (6 bases). V was cut by 4 bases and J by 8 bases, with 14 bases left in between. This CDR3 comprises 13 residues. CDR3 nucleotides: TGTGCCAGCAGTTACAGGGATGTGGGCGGCTACACCTTC. Translating gives CASSYRDVGGYTF.

There are many counts of this clonotype. The CDR3 DNA sequence: TGTGCCACCAGTGACCAGACTTATAGCTCCTACAATGAGCAGTTCTTC. This sequence encodes CATSDQTYSSYNEQFF. The chain carries TRBV24-1 and TRBJ2-1; no definite D call. The length of the CDR3 is 16 residues. V was clipped by 4 bases and J by 0 bases, with 12 bases between them. The germline CDR1 and CDR2 sequences are KGHDR and SFDVKD.

This clonotype was recorded at least ten times. This chain connects TRBV18 to TRBJ2-2, with D unclear. Germline loops: CDR1 KGHSH, CDR2 LQKENI. Trimming took off 2 bases at V and 6 bases at J, with 7 bases between the two ends. The length of the CDR3 is 13 residues. The CDR3, as DNA: TGTGCCAGCTCACCATCCGGATCCGGGGAGCTGTTTTTT. This translates into CASSPSGSGELFF. Drawing the rest from reference TRBV18 and TRBJ2-2, the complete variable domain is NAGVMQNPRHLVRRRGQEARLRCSPMKGHSHVYWYRQLPEEGLKFMVYLQKENIIDESGMPKERFSAEFPKEGPSILRIQQVVRGDSAAYFCASSPSGSGELFFGEGSRLTVL.

At least ten counts were recorded for this clonotype. This sequence joins TRBV15 and TRBJ1-6, with D possibly TRBD1 on 6 matching bases. This CDR3 is 13 amino acids long. Trimming removed 7 bases at V and 9 bases at J, with 13 bases between. The germline CDR1 and CDR2 sequences are LNHNV and YYDKDF (reference sequence). CDR3 in DNA: TGTGCCACCAACAGGGACAACATTTCACCCCTCCACTTT. Its translation is CATNRDNISPLHF. The variable domain in full, with the rest retrieved from reference TRBV15 and TRBJ1-6, is DAMVIQNPRYQVTQFGKPVTLSCSQTLNHNVMYWYQQKSSQAPKLLFHYYDKDFNNEADTPDNFQSRRPNTSFCFLDIRSPGLGDTAMYLCATNRDNISPLHFGNGTRLTVT.

This clonotype was observed at least ten times. The chain is built from TRBV29-1 and TRBJ1-1; D gene ambiguous. Germline assignment: CDR1 SQVTM and CDR2 ANQGSEA. This CDR3 spans 13 amino acids. V lost 7 bases to trimming and J lost 5 bases, with 17 bases between them. CDR3 DNA: TGCAGCGGGAACCTTGGAACTGGTACTGAAGCTTTCTTT. It codes for CSGNLGTGTEAFF.

To note about this clonotype: The junction and the germline gene differ at one end; a read error may be behind it. This chain joins TRBV7-2 and TRBJ2-7, with 8 nucleotides matching TRBD2. The germline CDR1 and CDR2 sequences are SGHTA and FQGNSA. The CDR3 has 13 amino acids. The CDR3 loop reads CAGSPSLAGQQYF. The CDR3 DNA follows: TGTGCCGGCAGCCCGAGCTTAGCGGGACAGCAGTACTTC.

There are many counts of this clonotype. The chain is built from TRBV21-1 and TRBJ1-1; TRBD1 is taken as the D call from the table, unchecked against the DNA. TRBV21-1 counts as a pseudogene. The CDR3 consists of 13 residues. The CDR3 here is CASSPDRDAEAFF. For the CDR3, the DNA is TGTGCCAGCAGCCCGGACAGGGACGCTGAAGCTTTCTTT.

This chain connects TRBV7-8 to TRBJ1-1; D call uncertain. The CDR3 loop spans 13 amino acids. With 1 base removed from V and 10 bases from J, the gap between germline ends came to 13 bases. The germline gives CDR1 SGHVS, CDR2 FQNEAQ. CDR3 sequence reads: CASSLDSGWAAFF. CDR3 nucleotides: TGTGCCAGCAGCTTAGATTCCGGATGGGCAGCTTTCTTT.

The chain links TRBV7-9 to TRBJ2-1, with 7 bases lining up with TRBD1. The CDR3 is 18 residues long. The V gene end was trimmed by 2 bases and the J gene end by 6 bases; junction bases not matched to a gene: 16. Germline V gene data show CDR1 as SEHNR and CDR2 as FQNEAQ (reference sequence). This chain's CDR3 is CASSLQGEKLKGLNEQFF. The CDR3 DNA reads TGTGCCAGCAGCTTACAGGGGGAGAAATTAAAGGGCCTCAATGAGCAGTTCTTC.

V gene TRBV29-1 combines with J gene TRBJ1-1; D unresolved. The CDR3 contains 9 residues. The germline V and J ends were trimmed by 7 bases and 6 bases, with 6 bases remaining between them. Germline values: CDR1 SQVTM, CDR2 ANQGSEA. The CDR3 DNA is TGCAGCGCTGACCCTGAAGCTTTCTTT. It codes for CSADPEAFF.

This clonotype was counted a single time. V is TRBV10-3 and J is TRBJ2-5; TRBD1 is a possible D gene (5 bases). V gave up 4 bases and J gave up 4 bases, with 10 bases separating them. CDR3 size: 13 residues. CDR1 ENHRY and CDR2 SYGVKD come from the germline V gene. CDR3 amino acids: CAISGQGSETQYF. Written as DNA, the CDR3 is TGTGCCATCAGTGGGCAGGGTTCAGAGACCCAGTACTTC.

In its sample, this clonotype was seen many times. The J gene is TRBJ2-1, the V gene TRBV20-1; 8 nucleotides line up with TRBD2. The CDR3 extends over 13 amino acids. V dropped 5 bases and J dropped 8; count of bases not matched to a gene: 8. The germline CDR1 and CDR2 sequences are DFQATT and SNEGSKA (reference sequence). CDR3 nucleotide sequence: TGCAGTGCTGGCTACCTAGCGGGCGATGAGCAGTTCTTC. As protein: CSAGYLAGDEQFF.

This clonotype showed up many times. The chain links TRBV12-3 or TRBV12-4 to TRBJ1-1; 7 bases agree with TRBD1. This CDR3 has 15 residues. The V and J ends lost 5 bases and 5 bases, in that order; junction bases with no gene match: 11. The chain's CDR3 is CASSQPRQGWTEAFF. In nucleotides, the CDR3 is TGTGCCAGCAGTCAGCCGAGACAGGGATGGACTGAAGCTTTCTTT.

A few counts support this clonotype. The chain uses TRBV28 and TRBJ1-1, with D uncertain. The V and J ends lost 10 bases and 4 bases respectively, with 10 bases between them. CDR1 and CDR2 (germline): MDHEN, SYDVKM. This CDR3 has 11 amino acids. CDR3: CATTQSTEAFF. CDR3 nucleotides: TGTGCCACCACTCAGAGCACTGAAGCTTTCTTT. The full variable domain, with the rest looked up from reference TRBV28 and TRBJ1-1, is DVKVTQSSRYLVKRTGEKVFLECVQDMDHENMFWYRQDPGLGLRLIYFSYDVKMKEKGDIPEGYSVSREKKERFSLILESASTNQTSMYLCATTQSTEAFFGQGTRLTVV.

A few counts support this clonotype. The chain links TRBV29-1 to TRBJ1-5; possible D gene TRBD1, 5 bases. The ends were cut back, 4 bases at V and 2 bases at J, with 9 bases in the middle. Germline CDR1 is SQVTM and CDR2 is ANQGSEA. This CDR3 is built from 13 residues. CDR3 loop: CSVALGGNQPQHF. The CDR3, as DNA: TGCAGCGTTGCATTGGGGGGCAATCAGCCCCAGCATTTT.

A note on this clonotype: The germline gene is not matched at one end of the junction; a read error may be the cause. The chain links TRBV18 to TRBJ1-1, with D hard to call. The germline V gene has CDR1 KGHSH and CDR2 LQKENI. This CDR3 contains 14 residues. The CDR3 DNA follows: TGTACCAGCTCACCACCGTGGGGGAACACTGAAGCTTTCTTT. Translation gives CTSSPPWGNTEAFF.